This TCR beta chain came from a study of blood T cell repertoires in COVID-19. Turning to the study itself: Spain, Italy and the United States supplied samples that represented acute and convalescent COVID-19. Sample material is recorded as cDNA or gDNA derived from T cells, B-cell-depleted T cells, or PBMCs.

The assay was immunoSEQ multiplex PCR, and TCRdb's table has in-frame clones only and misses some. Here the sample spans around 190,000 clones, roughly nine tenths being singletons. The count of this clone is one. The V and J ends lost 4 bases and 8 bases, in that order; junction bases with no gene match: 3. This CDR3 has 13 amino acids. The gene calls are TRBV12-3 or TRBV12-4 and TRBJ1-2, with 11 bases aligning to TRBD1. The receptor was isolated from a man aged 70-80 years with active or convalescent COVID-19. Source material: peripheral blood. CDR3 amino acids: CASSYGQGAGYTF. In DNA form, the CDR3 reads TGTGCCAGCAGTTACGGACAGGGGGCGGGCTACACCTTC.